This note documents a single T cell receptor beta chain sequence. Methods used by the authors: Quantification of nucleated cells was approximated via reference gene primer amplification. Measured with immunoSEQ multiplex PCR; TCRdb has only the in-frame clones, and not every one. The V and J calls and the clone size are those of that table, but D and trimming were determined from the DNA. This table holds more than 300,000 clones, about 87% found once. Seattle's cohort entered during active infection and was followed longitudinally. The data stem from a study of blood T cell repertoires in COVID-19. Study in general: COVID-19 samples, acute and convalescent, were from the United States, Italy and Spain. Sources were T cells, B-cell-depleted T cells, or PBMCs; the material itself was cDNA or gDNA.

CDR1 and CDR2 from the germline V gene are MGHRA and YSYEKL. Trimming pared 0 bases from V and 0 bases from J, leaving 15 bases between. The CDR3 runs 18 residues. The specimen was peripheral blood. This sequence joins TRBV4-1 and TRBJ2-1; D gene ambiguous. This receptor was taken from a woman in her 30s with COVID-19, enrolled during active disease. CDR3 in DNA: TGCGCCAGCAGCCAAGAGCAGAGGAGTCCCAGCTCCTACAATGAGCAGTTCTTC. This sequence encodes CASSQEQRSPSSYNEQFF.